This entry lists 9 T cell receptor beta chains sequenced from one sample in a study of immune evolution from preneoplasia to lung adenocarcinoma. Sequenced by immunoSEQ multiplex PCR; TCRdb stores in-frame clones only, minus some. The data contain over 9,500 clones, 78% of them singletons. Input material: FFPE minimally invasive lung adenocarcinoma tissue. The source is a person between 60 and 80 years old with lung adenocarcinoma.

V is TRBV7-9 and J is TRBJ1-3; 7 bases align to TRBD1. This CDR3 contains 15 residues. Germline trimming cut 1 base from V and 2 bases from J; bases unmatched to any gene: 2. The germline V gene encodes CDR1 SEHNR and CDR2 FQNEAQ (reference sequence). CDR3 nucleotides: TGTGCCAGCAGCTTAGGAGGGGGCCCTGGAAACACCATATATTTT. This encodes CASSLGGGPGNTIYF.

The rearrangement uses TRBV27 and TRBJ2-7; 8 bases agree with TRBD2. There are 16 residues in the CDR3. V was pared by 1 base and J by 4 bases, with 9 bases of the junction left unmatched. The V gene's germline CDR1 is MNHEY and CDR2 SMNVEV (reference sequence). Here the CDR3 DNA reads TGTGCCAGCAGTTTATTCTCCAGCGGGGGTCGATACGAGCAGTACTTC. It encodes CASSLFSSGGRYEQYF.

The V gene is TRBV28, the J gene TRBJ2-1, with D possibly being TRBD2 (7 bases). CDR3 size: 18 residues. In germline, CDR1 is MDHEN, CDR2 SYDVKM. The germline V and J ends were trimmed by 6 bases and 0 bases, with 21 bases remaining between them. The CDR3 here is CASRLRGGGESSYNEQFF. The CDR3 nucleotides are TGTGCCAGCAGACTAAGGGGAGGGGGGGAGAGCTCCTACAATGAGCAGTTCTTC. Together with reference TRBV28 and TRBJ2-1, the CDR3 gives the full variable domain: DVKVTQSSRYLVKRTGEKVFLECVQDMDHENMFWYRQDPGLGLRLIYFSYDVKMKEKGDIPEGYSVSREKKERFSLILESASTNQTSMYLCASRLRGGGESSYNEQFFGPGTRLTVL.

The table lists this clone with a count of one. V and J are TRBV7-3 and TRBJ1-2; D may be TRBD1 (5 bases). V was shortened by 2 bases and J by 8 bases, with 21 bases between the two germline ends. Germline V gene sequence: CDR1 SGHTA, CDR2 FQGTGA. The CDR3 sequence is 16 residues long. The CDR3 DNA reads TGTGCCAGCAGCTTACTCTATCCGGGACCCAAGGGGGGCTACACCTTC. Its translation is CASSLLYPGPKGGYTF. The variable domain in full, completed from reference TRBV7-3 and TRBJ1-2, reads GAGVSQTPSNKVTEKGKYVELRCDPISGHTALYWYRQSLGQGPEFLIYFQGTGAADDSGLPNDRFFAVRPEGSVSTLKIQRTERGDSAVYLCASSLLYPGPKGGYTFGSGTRLTVV.

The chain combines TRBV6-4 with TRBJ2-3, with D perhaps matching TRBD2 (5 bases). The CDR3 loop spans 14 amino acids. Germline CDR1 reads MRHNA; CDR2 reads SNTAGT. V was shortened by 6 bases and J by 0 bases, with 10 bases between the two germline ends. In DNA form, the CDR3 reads TGTGCCAGCAGCCCCTCGGGAAGCACAGATACGCAGTATTTT. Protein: CASSPSGSTDTQYF.

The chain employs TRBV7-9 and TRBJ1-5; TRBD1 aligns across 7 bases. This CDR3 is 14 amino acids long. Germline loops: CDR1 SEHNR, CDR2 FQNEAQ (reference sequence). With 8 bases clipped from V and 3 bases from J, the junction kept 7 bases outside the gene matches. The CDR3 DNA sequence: TGTGCCAGCGGCCCCCAGGGGGTCAATCAGCCCCAGCATTTT. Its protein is CASGPQGVNQPQHF.

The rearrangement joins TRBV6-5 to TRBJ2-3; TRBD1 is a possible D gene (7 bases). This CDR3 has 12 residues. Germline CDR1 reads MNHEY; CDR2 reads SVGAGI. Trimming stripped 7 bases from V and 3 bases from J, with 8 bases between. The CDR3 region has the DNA TGTGCCAGCACAGGGGGGACAGATACGCAGTATTTT. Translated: CASTGGTDTQYF.

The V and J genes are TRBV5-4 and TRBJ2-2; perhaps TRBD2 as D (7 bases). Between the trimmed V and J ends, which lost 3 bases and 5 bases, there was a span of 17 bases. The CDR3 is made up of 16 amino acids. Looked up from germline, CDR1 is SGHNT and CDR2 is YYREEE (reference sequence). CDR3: CASSSGGQGGTGELFF. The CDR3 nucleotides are TGTGCCAGCAGCTCCGGGGGGCAGGGTGGTACCGGGGAGCTGTTTTTT. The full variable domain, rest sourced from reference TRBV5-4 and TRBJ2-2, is ETGVTQSPTHLIKTRGQQVTLRCSSQSGHNTVSWYQQALGQGPQFIFQYYREEENGRGNFPPRFSGLQFPNYSSELNVNALELDDSALYLCASSSGGQGGTGELFFGEGSRLTVL.

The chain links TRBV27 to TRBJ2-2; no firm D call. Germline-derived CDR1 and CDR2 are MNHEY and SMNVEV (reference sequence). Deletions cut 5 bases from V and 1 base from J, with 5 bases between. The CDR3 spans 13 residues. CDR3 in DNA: TGTGCCAGCAGTGACCTGAACACCGGGGAGCTGTTTTTT. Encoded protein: CASSDLNTGELFF.